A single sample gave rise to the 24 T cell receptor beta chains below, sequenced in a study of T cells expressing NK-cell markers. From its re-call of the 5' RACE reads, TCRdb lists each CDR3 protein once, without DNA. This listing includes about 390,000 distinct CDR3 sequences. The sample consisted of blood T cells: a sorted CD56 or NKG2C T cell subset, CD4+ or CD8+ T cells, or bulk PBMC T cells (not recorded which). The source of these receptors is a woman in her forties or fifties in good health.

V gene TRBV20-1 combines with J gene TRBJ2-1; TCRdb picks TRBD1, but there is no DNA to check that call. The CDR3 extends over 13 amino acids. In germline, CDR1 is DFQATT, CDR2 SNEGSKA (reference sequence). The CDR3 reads CSAPGELWSEQFF.

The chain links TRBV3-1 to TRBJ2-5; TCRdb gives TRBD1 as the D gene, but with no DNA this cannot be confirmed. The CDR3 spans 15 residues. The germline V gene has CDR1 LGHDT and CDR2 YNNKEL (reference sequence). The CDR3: CASSQDARATETQYF.

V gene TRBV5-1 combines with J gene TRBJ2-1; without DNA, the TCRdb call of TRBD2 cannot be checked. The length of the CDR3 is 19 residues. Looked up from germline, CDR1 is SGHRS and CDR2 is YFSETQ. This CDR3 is CASSLRASGGFNTYNEQFF.

The CDR3 protein is CASSGFYQPQHF. The J gene is TRBJ1-5, the V gene TRBV6-6. Looked up from germline, CDR1 is MNHNY and CDR2 is SVGAGI (reference sequence). The CDR3 is 12 amino acids.

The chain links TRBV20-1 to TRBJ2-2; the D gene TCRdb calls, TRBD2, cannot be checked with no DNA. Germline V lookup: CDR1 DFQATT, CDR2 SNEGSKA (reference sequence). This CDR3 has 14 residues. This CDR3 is CSAPGLAGSGELFF.

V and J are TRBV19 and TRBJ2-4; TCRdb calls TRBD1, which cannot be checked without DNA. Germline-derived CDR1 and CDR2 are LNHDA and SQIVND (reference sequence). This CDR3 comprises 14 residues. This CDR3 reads CASSIVVLENIQYF.

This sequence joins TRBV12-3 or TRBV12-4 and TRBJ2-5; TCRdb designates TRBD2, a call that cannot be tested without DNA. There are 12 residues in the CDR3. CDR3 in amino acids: CASSFPDSTQYF.

This CDR3 is CASSSGGPEAFF. J is TRBJ1-1 and V is TRBV7-3; the TCRdb call, TRBD1, lacks DNA for checking. In germline, CDR1 is SGHTA, CDR2 FQGTGA. This CDR3 spans 12 amino acids.

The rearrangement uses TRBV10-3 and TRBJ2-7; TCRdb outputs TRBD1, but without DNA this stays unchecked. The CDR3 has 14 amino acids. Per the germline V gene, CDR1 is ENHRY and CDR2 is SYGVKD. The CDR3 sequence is CAISEPPQGYEQYF.

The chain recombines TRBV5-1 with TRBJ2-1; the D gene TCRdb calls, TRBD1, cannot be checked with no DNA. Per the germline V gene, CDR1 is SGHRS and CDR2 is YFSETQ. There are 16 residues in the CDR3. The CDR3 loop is CASSLVWDRGVNEQFF.

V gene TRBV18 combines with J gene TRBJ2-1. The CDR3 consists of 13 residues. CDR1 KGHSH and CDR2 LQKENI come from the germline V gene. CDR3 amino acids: CASSPRWNDEQFF.

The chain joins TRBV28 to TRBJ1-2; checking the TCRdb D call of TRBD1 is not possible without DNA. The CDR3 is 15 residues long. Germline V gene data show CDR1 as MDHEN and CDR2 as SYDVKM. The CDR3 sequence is CASTTPRGTNYGYTF.

This CDR3 reads CASSLSGKGNEQFF. This chain uses TRBV9 with TRBJ2-1; absent DNA, TCRdb's TRBD2 call cannot be checked. The germline gives CDR1 SGDLS, CDR2 YYNGEE. The CDR3 runs to 14 residues.

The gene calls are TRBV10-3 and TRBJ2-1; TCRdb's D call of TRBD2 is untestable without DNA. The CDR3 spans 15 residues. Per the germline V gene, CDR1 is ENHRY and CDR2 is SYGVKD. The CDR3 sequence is CAISQGAGAYNEQFF.

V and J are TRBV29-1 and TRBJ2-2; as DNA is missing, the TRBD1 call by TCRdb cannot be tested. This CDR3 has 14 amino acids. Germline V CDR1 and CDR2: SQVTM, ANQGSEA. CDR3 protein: CSIGQGGFTGELFF.

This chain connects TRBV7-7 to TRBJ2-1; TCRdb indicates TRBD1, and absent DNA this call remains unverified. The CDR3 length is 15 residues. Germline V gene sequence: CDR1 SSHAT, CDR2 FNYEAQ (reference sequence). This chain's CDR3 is CASSSRITVREEQFF.

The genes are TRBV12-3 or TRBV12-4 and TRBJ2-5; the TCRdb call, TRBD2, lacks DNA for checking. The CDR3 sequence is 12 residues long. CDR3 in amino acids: CASRLGWATQYF.

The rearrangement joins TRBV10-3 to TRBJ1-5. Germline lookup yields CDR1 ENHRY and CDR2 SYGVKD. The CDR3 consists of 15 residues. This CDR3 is CAISVGDGRNQPQHF.

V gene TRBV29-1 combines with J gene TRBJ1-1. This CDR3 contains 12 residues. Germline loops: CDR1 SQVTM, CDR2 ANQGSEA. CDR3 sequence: CSGGLMNTEAFF.

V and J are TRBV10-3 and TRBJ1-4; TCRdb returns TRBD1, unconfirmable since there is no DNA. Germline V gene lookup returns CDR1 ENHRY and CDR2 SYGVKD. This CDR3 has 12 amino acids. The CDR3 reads CAISQGGEKLFF.

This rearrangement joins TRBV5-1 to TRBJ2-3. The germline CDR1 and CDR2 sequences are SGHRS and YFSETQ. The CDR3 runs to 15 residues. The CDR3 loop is CASRLGTGYTDTQYF.

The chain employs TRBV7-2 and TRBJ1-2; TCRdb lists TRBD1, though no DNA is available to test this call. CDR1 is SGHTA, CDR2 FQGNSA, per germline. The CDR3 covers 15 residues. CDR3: CASSLVGTALYGYTF. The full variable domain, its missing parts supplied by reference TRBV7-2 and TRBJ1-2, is GAGVSQSPSNKVTEKGKDVELRCDPISGHTALYWYRQSLGQGLEFLIYFQGNSAPDKSGLPSDRFSAERTGGSVSTLTIQRTQQEDSAVYLCASSLVGTALYGYTFGSGTRLTVV.

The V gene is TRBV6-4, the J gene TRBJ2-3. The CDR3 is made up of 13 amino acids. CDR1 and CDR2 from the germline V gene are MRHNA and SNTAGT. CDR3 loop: CASSDSLTDTQYF.

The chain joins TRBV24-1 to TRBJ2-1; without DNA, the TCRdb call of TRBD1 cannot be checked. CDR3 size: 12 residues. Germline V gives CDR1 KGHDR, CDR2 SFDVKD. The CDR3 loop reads CATSGGGGEQFF.